The sequence of this TCR beta chain was determined in a study of T-cell reconstitution after alpha-beta-depleted transplantation in children. General study results and limits: Alpha-beta T cells present about two months after transplant were reported to originate from several hundred expanded graft clones. Surviving recipient T cells and intrathymic progenitors accounted for some patients' high TCRbeta diversity at day 60. A year had passed since transplant, and T-cell counts and diversity by then came mostly from newly produced T cells.

Preparing the TCRbeta library involved the use of unique molecular identifiers. TCRdb re-called the PCR reads with MiXCR, one entry per CDR3 protein. Among around 180,000 distinct CDR3 sequences listed, 11% were seen once. The CDR3 spans 15 residues. The germline V gene encodes CDR1 SGHAT and CDR2 FQNNGV. Between the trimmed V and J ends, which lost 5 bases and 2 bases, there was a span of 12 bases. This clonotype came up many times. Its antigen is as yet unknown. The sample was PBMCs, taken before TCRalphabeta/CD19-depleted stem cell transplant. The sequence derives from a boy aged 2 to 9 with acute myeloid leukemia, due to receive a stem cell transplant. The genes are TRBV11-2 and TRBJ1-4; a possible D gene is TRBD1 (5 bases). The CDR3 spells CASSRPGGTNEKLFF. CDR3 coding DNA: TGTGCCAGCAGCCGACCCGGGGGGACTAATGAAAAACTGTTTTTT.